This TCR beta chain stems from a study of shared clonotypes between healthy human individuals. Positive CCR7 selection of CD45RO-negative cells yielded the naive CD8 cells, and terminally differentiated effector memory CD45RA+ cells were excluded. Some clones are missing from TCRdb's copy, which holds only in-frame ones; the method was immunoSEQ multiplex PCR. The data contain roughly 890,000 clones, more than 85% of them singletons. Germline V gene sequence: CDR1 MDHEN, CDR2 SYDVKM. Trimming took 4 bases from V and 0 from J; bases not matched to a gene: 7. The CDR3 extends over 17 amino acids. The sample comprised naive CD8+ T cells sorted from blood. The receptor was isolated from a man younger than 40 in good health. The chain is built from TRBV28 and TRBJ1-5, with 9 bases fitting TRBD1. This CDR3 is CASSSGTGSYSNQPQHF. In nucleotides, the CDR3 is TGTGCCAGCAGTTCCGGGACAGGGAGTTATAGCAATCAGCCCCAGCATTTT.